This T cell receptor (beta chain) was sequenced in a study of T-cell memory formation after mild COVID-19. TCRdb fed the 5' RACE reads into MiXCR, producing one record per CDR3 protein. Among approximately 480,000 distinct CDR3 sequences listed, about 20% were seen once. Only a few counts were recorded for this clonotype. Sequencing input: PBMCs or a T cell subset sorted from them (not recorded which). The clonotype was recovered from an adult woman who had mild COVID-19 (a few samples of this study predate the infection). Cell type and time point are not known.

The CDR3 region is CASSLASGSYEQYF. The CDR3 bases are TGTGCCAGCAGTTTGGCTAGCGGGTCCTACGAGCAGTACTTC. The rearrangement links TRBV12-3 or TRBV12-4 to TRBJ2-7; 8 bases are shared with TRBD2. Trimming at V came to 3 bases and at J to 1 base, leaving 2 bases not matched to a gene. The CDR3 length is 14 residues.